The present entry profiles one T cell receptor beta chain with its context. The antigen is unknown. At survey level, the immunoSEQ assay was run in its v3.0 version. Using immunoSEQ multiplex PCR, the repertoire was profiled, and TCRdb retains in-frame clones only, with some absent. The sample comprises under 40,000 clones, approximately 84% of which are singletons, and approximately 4.8% rests with the top ten. The sample originates from a study of long-term antiretroviral therapy in people with HIV. Study-wide findings and caveats: Regardless of time point, clones expanded before ART dominated the repertoire. HIV repertoires had narrower CDR3 length ranges than controls. Drawn between the mid-2000s and the late 2010s, the blood was possibly obtained under older ART regimens.

The length of the CDR3 is 14 residues. Germline CDR1 reads LNHDA; CDR2 reads SQIVND (reference sequence). V gave up 2 bases and J gave up 6 bases, with 13 bases separating them. The specimen comprised unsorted PBMCs, sampled about 2.7 years before starting antiretroviral therapy. This receptor was obtained from a young woman with HIV. The chain is built from TRBV19 and TRBJ1-2, with D hard to call. CDR3 residues: CASSIWVMADGYTF. The CDR3 DNA is TGTGCCAGTAGTATATGGGTAATGGCAGATGGCTACACCTTC.